Following are 25 T cell receptor beta chains from one sample sequenced in a study of blood T cell repertoires in COVID-19. The data were produced by immunoSEQ multiplex PCR, yet TCRdb's version contains in-frame clones alone and is incomplete. The sample yields 120,000 or so clones, about 87% seen once. The sequencing sample was made of peripheral blood. These receptor sequences come from a woman in her 50s with acute or convalescent COVID-19.

The rearrangement joins TRBV29-1 to TRBJ1-2; 9 bases agree with TRBD1. Germline V lookup: CDR1 SQVTM, CDR2 ANQGSEA. V shed 2 bases, J shed 5 bases, and the junction held 9 bases outside the gene matches. The length of the CDR3 is 15 residues. DNA of the CDR3: TGCAGCGTTGAATATACCGGGACAGGGTTATATGGCTACACCTTC. Translating it yields CSVEYTGTGLYGYTF.

This chain uses TRBV30 with TRBJ2-3, with 10 bases that match TRBD1. CDR1 is GTSNPN, CDR2 SVGIG, per germline (reference sequence). This CDR3 spans 15 amino acids. The trim removed 1 base at V and 4 bases at J, leaving 5 bases unmatched. The CDR3 region has the DNA TGTGCCTGGAGTGGTGGACAGGGGGGCGCAGATACGCAGTATTTT. This gives the protein CAWSGGQGGADTQYF.

The chain couples TRBV12-5 to TRBJ1-2, with D tentatively TRBD1 (5 bases). The germline V gene has CDR1 LGHNT and CDR2 FRNRAP. V was pared by 6 bases and J by 7 bases, with 15 bases between. The CDR3 is made up of 13 amino acids. The CDR3 nucleotides read TGTGCTAGTGGCTGGGACTTCAAGAGTGGCTACACCTTC. Encoded protein: CASGWDFKSGYTF. Together with reference TRBV12-5 and TRBJ1-2, the CDR3 gives the full variable domain: DARVTQTPRHKVTEMGQEVTMRCQPILGHNTVFWYRQTMMQGLELLAYFRNRAPLDDSGMPKDRFSAEMPDATLATLKIQPSEPRDSAVYFCASGWDFKSGYTFGSGTRLTVV.

The rearrangement uses TRBV4-3 and TRBJ1-1; D perhaps matches TRBD1 (6 bases). The CDR3 covers 16 residues. V was pared by 0 bases and J by 5 bases, with 16 bases between. Germline assignment: CDR1 LGHNA and CDR2 YSLEER. CDR3 protein: CASSQDGGRGETEAFF. For the CDR3, the DNA is TGCGCCAGCAGCCAAGATGGGGGCAGGGGTGAAACTGAAGCTTTCTTT.

This clone came up a few times. This chain uses TRBV4-2 with TRBJ2-7; 11 nucleotides line up with TRBD1. CDR3 length equals 14 residues. Germline CDR1 reads LGHNA; CDR2 reads YNFKEQ. V lost 5 bases to trimming and J lost 6 bases; unmatched junction nucleotides: 6. DNA for the CDR3: TGTGCCAGCAGCAAAGGGACAGGGGGGACCGAGCAGTACTTC. Residues: CASSKGTGGTEQYF.

This clone was observed a few times. The chain recombines TRBV5-4 with TRBJ2-2, with 12 bases matching TRBD2. The germline V gene encodes CDR1 SGHNT and CDR2 YYREEE (reference sequence). After removal of 3 bases from V and 6 bases from J, the junction contained 3 bases not matched to a gene. The CDR3 extends over 15 amino acids. The DNA for the CDR3 is TGTGCCAGCAGCTCCAGGACTAGCGGGGCCGGGGAGCTGTTTTTT. This sequence encodes CASSSRTSGAGELFF. The whole variable domain, remainder taken from reference TRBV5-4 and TRBJ2-2, is ETGVTQSPTHLIKTRGQQVTLRCSSQSGHNTVSWYQQALGQGPQFIFQYYREEENGRGNFPPRFSGLQFPNYSSELNVNALELDDSALYLCASSSRTSGAGELFFGEGSRLTVL.

The rearrangement joins TRBV10-2 to TRBJ1-2; TRBD1 matches at 9 bases. Germline lookup yields CDR1 WSHSY and CDR2 SAAADI. This CDR3 comprises 17 residues. J lost 4 bases, V lost 7 bases, and 16 bases had no gene match. The CDR3 coding sequence is TGCGCCAGCAATGAACAGGGGGCACACCCTCATGTCTATGGCTACACCTTC. This sequence encodes CASNEQGAHPHVYGYTF.

The chain is built from TRBV23-1 and TRBJ1-6; D call uncertain. TRBV23-1 has ORF status, its function being uncertain. V lost 0 bases to trimming and J lost 9 bases, with 15 bases between them. The CDR3 totals 16 residues. CDR3 region: CASSQSSEPGPSPLHF. CDR3 in DNA: TGCGCCAGCAGTCAATCGTCGGAACCAGGCCCTTCACCCCTCCACTTT.

The chain employs TRBV7-2 and TRBJ2-7; tentative D call: TRBD2 (6 bases). The CDR3 has 14 residues. V was shortened by 1 base and J by 1 base, with 8 bases between the two germline ends. Germline V gene data show CDR1 as SGHTA and CDR2 as FQGNSA. The DNA for the CDR3 is TGTGCCAGCAGCTTAGGGAGGGCTTCCTACGAGCAGTACTTC. It specifies CASSLGRASYEQYF.

The rearrangement links TRBV5-3 to TRBJ2-7; D unclear. TRBV5-3 is reported as an ORF; its role is uncertain. The CDR3 has 13 residues. V lost 4 bases, J lost 3 bases, and 11 bases lay in between. The CDR3 sequence: CARSPPRIYEQYF. Written as DNA, the CDR3 is TGTGCCAGAAGCCCTCCTAGGATCTACGAGCAGTACTTC.

The chain recombines TRBV9 with TRBJ1-2; D not certain. Between the trimmed V and J ends, which lost 0 bases and 8 bases, there was a span of 20 bases. Germline lookup yields CDR1 SGDLS and CDR2 YYNGEE. The CDR3 covers 16 residues. The CDR3 sequence is CASSVDGRGLRQGYTF. CDR3 coding DNA: TGTGCCAGCAGCGTAGACGGACGAGGGCTCCGTCAGGGCTACACCTTC.

The chain joins TRBV19 to TRBJ1-2; D perhaps matches TRBD1 (6 bases). Germline lookup yields CDR1 LNHDA and CDR2 SQIVND (reference sequence). The V end lost 4 bases, the J end lost 2 bases, and 23 bases lay between the germline ends. CDR3 size: 18 residues. In DNA form, the CDR3 reads TGTGCCAGTAGTAATCGATTGGCAGGGGTTTACGAAAACTATGGCTACACCTTC. Its translation: CASSNRLAGVYENYGYTF.

J is TRBJ2-7 and V is TRBV3-1 (or the pseudogene TRBV3-2); a weak D match, TRBD2 (5 bases). V lost 2 bases, J lost 1 base, and 18 bases lay in between. The germline CDR1 and CDR2 sequences are LGHDT and YNNKEL (reference sequence). The CDR3 runs 17 residues. As DNA, the CDR3 is TGTGCCAGCAGCCAAAAAATGGAGCGGCTTGCTTCCTACGAGCAGTACTTC. It yields the protein CASSQKMERLASYEQYF.

The rearrangement links TRBV18 to TRBJ2-7; D uncertain. The CDR3 has 16 residues. The V gene lost 3 bases and the J gene lost 7 bases, with 22 bases spanning the gap. Germline values: CDR1 KGHSH, CDR2 LQKENI. The CDR3 region is CASSPGGAASGEEQYF. The CDR3 bases are TGTGCCAGCTCACCGGGTGGTGCTGCATCCGGAGAAGAGCAGTACTTC.

The chain joins TRBV29-1 to TRBJ2-1, with 10 bases lining up with TRBD1. The CDR3 length is 15 residues. CDR1 and CDR2 from the germline V gene are SQVTM and ANQGSEA. J was trimmed by 7 bases and V by 2 bases; bases with no gene match: 8. The DNA of the CDR3 is TGCAGCGTTGAAATATATGGGACAGGGGTAAATGAGCAGTTCTTC. The encoded protein is CSVEIYGTGVNEQFF.

This chain connects TRBV18 to TRBJ1-5; D is perhaps TRBD1 (6 bases). This CDR3 spans 18 amino acids. Germline V gives CDR1 KGHSH, CDR2 LQKENI. The V end was cut by 3 bases, the J end by 6 bases, with 24 bases between. The CDR3 is CASSPSPTGFDYAQPQHF. For the CDR3, the DNA is TGTGCCAGCTCACCGAGTCCTACAGGGTTTGACTATGCTCAGCCCCAGCATTTT.

This chain uses TRBV19 with TRBJ2-5; D is possibly TRBD1 (6 bases). With 4 bases removed from V and 0 bases from J, the gap between germline ends came to 15 bases. The V gene's germline CDR1 is LNHDA and CDR2 SQIVND (reference sequence). This CDR3 has 16 amino acids. The CDR3 nucleotides are TGTGCCAGTAGTACCCGGGACATTTCGTACCAAGAGACCCAGTACTTC. It specifies CASSTRDISYQETQYF.

The J gene is TRBJ2-7, the V gene TRBV18, with unresolved D. Germline lookup yields CDR1 KGHSH and CDR2 LQKENI. The V gene lost 2 bases and the J gene lost 3 bases, with 8 bases spanning the gap. This CDR3 region has 13 residues. DNA for the CDR3: TGTGCCAGCTCACCAACTACTCTCTACGAGCAGTACTTC. Encoded protein: CASSPTTLYEQYF.

This clone was picked up a small number of times. This chain joins TRBV18 and TRBJ2-7, with 8 bases that match TRBD2. Germline V gene sequence: CDR1 KGHSH, CDR2 LQKENI. The ends lost 0 bases at V and 2 bases at J; junction bases unmatched: 6. The CDR3 is 16 residues long. CDR3 nucleotide sequence: TGTGCCAGCTCACCACCGGGGAGCGGGAGTCCCTACGAGCAGTACTTC. Amino acid sequence: CASSPPGSGSPYEQYF.

The rearrangement links TRBV10-3 to TRBJ2-3, with 8 bases fitting TRBD2. Germline V gene sequence: CDR1 ENHRY, CDR2 SYGVKD. The CDR3 is 15 residues long. V shed 5 bases, J shed 0 bases, and the junction held 4 bases outside the gene matches. CDR3 in amino acids: CAISKRGPSTDTQYF. The CDR3 DNA is TGTGCCATCAGTAAGCGGGGGCCTAGCACAGATACGCAGTATTTT.

The rearrangement uses TRBV14 and TRBJ1-2; 9 bases line up with TRBD1. The germline gives CDR1 SGHDN, CDR2 FVKESK. CDR3 length: 16 amino acids. The junction had 12 bases not matched to a gene; V was cut back by 3 bases and J by 7 bases. CDR3 amino acids: CASSQGQGKREGGYTF. Here the CDR3 DNA reads TGTGCCAGCAGCCAGGGACAGGGAAAGAGGGAGGGTGGCTACACCTTC.

CDR3 bases: TGCGCCAGCAGCCAAGAGGACAGGGTGTCCTACGAGCAGTACTTC. It is translated as CASSQEDRVSYEQYF. The chain recombines TRBV4-1 with TRBJ2-7, with 8 bases fitting TRBD1. The germline CDR1 and CDR2 sequences are MGHRA and YSYEKL. The CDR3 runs to 15 residues. With 0 bases clipped from V and 1 base from J, the junction kept 2 bases outside the gene matches.

The gene calls are TRBV6-1 and TRBJ2-3; tentatively, D is TRBD2 (5 bases). The CDR3 extends over 14 amino acids. Germline V gene sequence: CDR1 MNHNS, CDR2 SASEGT. Trimming removed 5 bases from V and 5 bases from J, with 14 bases in between. The CDR3 DNA sequence: TGTGCCAGCAGTCTTACCTTAGCGTTAGATACGCAGTATTTT. Translation: CASSLTLALDTQYF.

The chain couples TRBV19 to TRBJ1-2; D unresolved. Germline V lookup: CDR1 LNHDA, CDR2 SQIVND (reference sequence). V was trimmed by 0 bases and J by 3 bases, leaving 11 bases between them. CDR3 length: 15 residues. CDR3 nucleotide sequence: TGTGCCAGTAGTATAGACAGTAATGATCACTATGGCTACACCTTC. Its translation: CASSIDSNDHYGYTF.

The rearrangement uses TRBV6-5 and TRBJ1-2; 9 bases map to TRBD1. J lost 8 bases, V lost 3 bases, and 10 bases had no gene match. Germline loops: CDR1 MNHEY, CDR2 SVGAGI. The CDR3 consists of 15 residues. CDR3 sequence reads: CASSYTWTGDEGYTF. CDR3 nucleotide sequence: TGTGCCAGCAGTTATACCTGGACAGGGGATGAGGGCTACACCTTC.